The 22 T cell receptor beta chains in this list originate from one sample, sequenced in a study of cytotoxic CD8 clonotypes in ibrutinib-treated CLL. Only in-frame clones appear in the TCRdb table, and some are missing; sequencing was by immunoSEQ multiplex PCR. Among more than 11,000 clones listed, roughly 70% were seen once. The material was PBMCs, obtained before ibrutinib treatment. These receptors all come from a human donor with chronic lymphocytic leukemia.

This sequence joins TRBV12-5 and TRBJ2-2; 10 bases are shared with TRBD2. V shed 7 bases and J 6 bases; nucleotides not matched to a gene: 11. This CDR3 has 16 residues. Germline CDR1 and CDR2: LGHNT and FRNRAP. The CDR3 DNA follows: TGTGCTAGTGCTGGGGCTAGCGGGAGTGGGGCCGGGGAGCTGTTTTTT. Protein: CASAGASGSGAGELFF.

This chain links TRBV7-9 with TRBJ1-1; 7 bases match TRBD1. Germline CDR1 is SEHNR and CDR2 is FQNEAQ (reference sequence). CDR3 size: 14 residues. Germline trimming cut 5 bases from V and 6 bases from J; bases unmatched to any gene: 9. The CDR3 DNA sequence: TGTGCCAGCAGCCGGGGGACAGCTGGACCTGAAGCTTTCTTT. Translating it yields CASSRGTAGPEAFF.

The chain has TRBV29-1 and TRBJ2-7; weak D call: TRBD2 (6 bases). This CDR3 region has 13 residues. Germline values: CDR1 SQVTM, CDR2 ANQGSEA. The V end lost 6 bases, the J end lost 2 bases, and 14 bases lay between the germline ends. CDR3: CSVARTNPYEQYF. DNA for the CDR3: TGCAGCGTCGCCCGGACTAATCCCTACGAGCAGTACTTC.

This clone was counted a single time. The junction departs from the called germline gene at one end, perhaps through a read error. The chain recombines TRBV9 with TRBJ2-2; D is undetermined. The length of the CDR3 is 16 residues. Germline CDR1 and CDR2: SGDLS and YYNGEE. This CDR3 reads CASSVAASPKTGELFF. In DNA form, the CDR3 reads TGTGCCAGCAGCGTAGCGGCATCCCCGAAGACCGGGGAGCTGTTTTTT.

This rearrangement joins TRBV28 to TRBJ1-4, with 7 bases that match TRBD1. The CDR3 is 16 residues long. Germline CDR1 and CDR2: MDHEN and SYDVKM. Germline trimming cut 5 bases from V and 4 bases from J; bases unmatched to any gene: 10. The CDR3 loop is CASSTPGGRINEKLFF. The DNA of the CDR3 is TGTGCCAGCAGTACCCCAGGGGGACGTATTAATGAAAAACTGTTTTTT. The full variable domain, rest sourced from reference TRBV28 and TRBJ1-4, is DVKVTQSSRYLVKRTGEKVFLECVQDMDHENMFWYRQDPGLGLRLIYFSYDVKMKEKGDIPEGYSVSREKKERFSLILESASTNQTSMYLCASSTPGGRINEKLFFGSGTQLSVL.

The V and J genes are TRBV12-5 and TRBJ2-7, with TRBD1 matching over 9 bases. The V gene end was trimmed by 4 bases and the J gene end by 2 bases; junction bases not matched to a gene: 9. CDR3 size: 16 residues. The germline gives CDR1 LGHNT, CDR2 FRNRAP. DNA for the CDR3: TGTGCTAGTGGTTCGACGGGACAGGGCGTTCCCTACGAGCAGTACTTC. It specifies CASGSTGQGVPYEQYF.

DNA of the CDR3: TGCGCCAGCAGCTTAGGACACGCGGGGTGGACTGAAGCTTTCTTT. Translated: CASSLGHAGWTEAFF. The genes are TRBV4-1 and TRBJ1-1, with a possible D match to TRBD1 (5 bases). Germline assignment: CDR1 MGHRA and CDR2 YSYEKL. This CDR3 is 15 amino acids long. V was cut by 5 bases and J by 5 bases, with 18 bases left in between.

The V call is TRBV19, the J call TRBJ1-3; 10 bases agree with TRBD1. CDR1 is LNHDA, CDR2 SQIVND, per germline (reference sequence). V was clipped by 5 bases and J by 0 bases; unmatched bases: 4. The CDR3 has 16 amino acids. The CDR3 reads CASSSTGGSSGNTIYF. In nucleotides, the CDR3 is TGTGCCAGTAGTTCGACAGGGGGCAGCTCTGGAAACACCATATATTTT.

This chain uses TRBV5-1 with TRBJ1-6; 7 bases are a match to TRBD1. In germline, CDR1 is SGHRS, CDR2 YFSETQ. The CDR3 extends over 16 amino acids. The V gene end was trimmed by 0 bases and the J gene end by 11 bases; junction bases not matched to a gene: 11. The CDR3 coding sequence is TGCGCCAGCAGCTTGGCGGGTGCGGGACAGCGCACACCCCTCCACTTT. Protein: CASSLAGAGQRTPLHF.

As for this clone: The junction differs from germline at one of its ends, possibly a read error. CDR3 residues: CASSQDPAGTQETQYF. As DNA, the CDR3 is TGTGCCAGCAGCCAAGACCCAGCGGGGACTCAAGAGACCCAGTACTTC. J is TRBJ2-5 and V is TRBV4-1; 7 bases match TRBD2. The CDR3 is made up of 16 amino acids. CDR1 and CDR2 (germline): MGHRA, YSYEKL.

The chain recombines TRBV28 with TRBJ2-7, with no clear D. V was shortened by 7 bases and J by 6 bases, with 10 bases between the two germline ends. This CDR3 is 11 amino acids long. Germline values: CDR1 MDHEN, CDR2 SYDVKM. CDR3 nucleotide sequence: TGTGCCAGCAACTTTGGCCTCGAGCAGTACTTC. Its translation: CASNFGLEQYF. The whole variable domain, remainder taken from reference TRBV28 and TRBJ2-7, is DVKVTQSSRYLVKRTGEKVFLECVQDMDHENMFWYRQDPGLGLRLIYFSYDVKMKEKGDIPEGYSVSREKKERFSLILESASTNQTSMYLCASNFGLEQYFGPGTRLTVT.

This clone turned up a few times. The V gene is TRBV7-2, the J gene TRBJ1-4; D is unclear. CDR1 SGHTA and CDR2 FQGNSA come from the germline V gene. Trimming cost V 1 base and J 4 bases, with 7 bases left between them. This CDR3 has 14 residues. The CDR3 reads CASSLGGFNEKLFF. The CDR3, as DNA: TGTGCCAGCAGCTTAGGGGGATTTAATGAAAAACTGTTTTTT.

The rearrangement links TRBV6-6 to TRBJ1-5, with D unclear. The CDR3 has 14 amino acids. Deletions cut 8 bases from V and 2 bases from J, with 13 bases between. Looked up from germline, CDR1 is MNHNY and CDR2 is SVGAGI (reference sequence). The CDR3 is CASEGRSGNQPQHF. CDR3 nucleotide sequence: TGTGCCAGCGAGGGCAGGAGTGGCAATCAGCCCCAGCATTTT.

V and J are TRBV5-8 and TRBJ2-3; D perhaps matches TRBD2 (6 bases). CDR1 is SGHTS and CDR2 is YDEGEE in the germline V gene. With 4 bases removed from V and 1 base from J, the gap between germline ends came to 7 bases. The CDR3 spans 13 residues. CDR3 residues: CASSASGTDTQYF. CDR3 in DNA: TGTGCCAGCAGCGCTAGCGGCACAGATACGCAGTATTTT.

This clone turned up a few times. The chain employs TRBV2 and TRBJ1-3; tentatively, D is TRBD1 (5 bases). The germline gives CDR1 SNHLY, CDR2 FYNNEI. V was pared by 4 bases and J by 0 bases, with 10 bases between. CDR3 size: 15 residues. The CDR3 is CASSATGISGNTIYF. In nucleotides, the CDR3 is TGTGCCAGCAGTGCCACAGGCATCTCTGGAAACACCATATATTTT.

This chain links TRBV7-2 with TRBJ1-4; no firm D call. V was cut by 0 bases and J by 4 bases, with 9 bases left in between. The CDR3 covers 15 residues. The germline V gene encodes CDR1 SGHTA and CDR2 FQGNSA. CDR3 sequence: CASSLAGQRNEKLFF. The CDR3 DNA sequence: TGTGCCAGCAGCTTAGCTGGGCAGCGTAATGAAAAACTGTTTTTT.

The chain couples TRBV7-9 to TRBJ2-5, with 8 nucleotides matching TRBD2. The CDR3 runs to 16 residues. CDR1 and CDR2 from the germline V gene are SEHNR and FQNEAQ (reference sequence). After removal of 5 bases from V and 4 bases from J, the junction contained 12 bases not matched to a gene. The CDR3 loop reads CASSPYSGIARETQYF. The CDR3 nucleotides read TGTGCCAGCAGCCCCTATAGCGGGATAGCCCGAGAGACCCAGTACTTC.

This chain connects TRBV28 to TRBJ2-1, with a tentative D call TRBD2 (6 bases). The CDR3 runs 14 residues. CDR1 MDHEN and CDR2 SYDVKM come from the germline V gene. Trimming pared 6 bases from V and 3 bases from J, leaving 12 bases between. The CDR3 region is CASREAGNYNEQFF. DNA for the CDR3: TGTGCCAGCAGAGAGGCGGGAAACTACAATGAGCAGTTCTTC.

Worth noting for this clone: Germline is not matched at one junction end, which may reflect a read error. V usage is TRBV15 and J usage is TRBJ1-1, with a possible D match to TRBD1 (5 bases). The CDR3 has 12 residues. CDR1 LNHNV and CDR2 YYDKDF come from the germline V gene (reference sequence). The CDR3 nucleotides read TGTGCCACCAACAGAGATCAGGGTGAAGCTTTCTTT. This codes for CATNRDQGEAFF.

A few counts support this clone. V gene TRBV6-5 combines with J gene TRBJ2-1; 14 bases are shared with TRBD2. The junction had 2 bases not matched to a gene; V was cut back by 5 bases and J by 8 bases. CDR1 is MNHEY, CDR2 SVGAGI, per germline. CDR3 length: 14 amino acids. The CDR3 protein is CASSTTSGRDEQFF. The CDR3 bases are TGTGCCAGCAGTACGACTAGCGGGAGGGATGAGCAGTTCTTC.

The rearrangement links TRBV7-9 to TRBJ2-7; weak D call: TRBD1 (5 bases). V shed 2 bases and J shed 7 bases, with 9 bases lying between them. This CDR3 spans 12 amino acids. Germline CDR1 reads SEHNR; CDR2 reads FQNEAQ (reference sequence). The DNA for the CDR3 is TGTGCCAGCAGCTTAACGCCAGGGGAGCAGTACTTC. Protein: CASSLTPGEQYF.

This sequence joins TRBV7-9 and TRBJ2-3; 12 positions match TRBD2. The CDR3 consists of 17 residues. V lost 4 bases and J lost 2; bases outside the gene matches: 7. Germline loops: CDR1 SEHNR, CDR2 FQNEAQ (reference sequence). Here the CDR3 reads CASSSPGLAGLTDTQYF. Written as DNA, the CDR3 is TGTGCCAGCAGCTCCCCGGGACTAGCGGGCCTCACAGATACGCAGTATTTT.